Following are 24 T cell receptor beta chains from one sample sequenced in a study of Ad26.COV2.S vaccination and SARS-CoV-2 variants. Described treatment: 15 to 20 received Ad26.COV2.S at low or high dose, single or two shots; roughly five received placebo; per-sample allocation not given. Day 63 following the first vaccine or placebo injection was when the samples were taken. Clones were sequenced by immunoSEQ multiplex PCR, and TCRdb holds only the in-frame ones, with some missing. The repertoire has nearly 400,000 clones, approximately 89% of them found once; the top ten carry around 2%. The source material was peripheral blood, sampled in a trial of Ad26.COV2.S vaccine versus placebo. The receptors shown here come from a person between 18 and 65 years old who received the Ad26.COV2.S COVID-19 vaccine or a placebo.

The chain couples TRBV29-1 to TRBJ2-4, with 7 nucleotides matching TRBD1. The length of the CDR3 is 15 residues. Looked up from germline, CDR1 is SQVTM and CDR2 is ANQGSEA. V dropped 6 bases and J dropped 0; count of bases not matched to a gene: 8. The CDR3 reads CSVVAGGLAKNIQYF. The CDR3 DNA follows: TGCAGCGTGGTGGCAGGGGGATTAGCCAAAAACATTCAGTACTTC.

This clone was observed once. V usage is TRBV6-6 and J usage is TRBJ2-7; 8 positions agree with TRBD1. V gave up 0 bases and J gave up 4 bases; unmatched junction bases: 2. There are 14 residues in the CDR3. Germline lookup yields CDR1 MNHNY and CDR2 SVGAGI (reference sequence). The CDR3, as DNA: TGTGCCAGCAGTTACTCGACAGGGGAGTACGAGCAGTACTTC. Its protein product is CASSYSTGEYEQYF.

This chain uses TRBV6-1 with TRBJ2-5, with TRBD1 identical over 8 bases. CDR1 is MNHNS and CDR2 is SASEGT in the germline V gene. Trimming took 2 bases from V and 9 from J; bases not matched to a gene: 11. CDR3 length: 15 amino acids. CDR3: CASSEPFGQGMPQYF. CDR3 nucleotides: TGTGCCAGCAGTGAACCGTTCGGACAGGGTATGCCCCAGTACTTC.

The chain links TRBV12-5 to TRBJ2-1; 8 nucleotides match TRBD1. V shed 7 bases, J shed 8 bases, and the junction held 7 bases outside the gene matches. Germline CDR1 and CDR2: LGHNT and FRNRAP. This CDR3 has 13 residues. DNA of the CDR3: TGTGCTAGTGCCTCGGACAGGGTCGATGAGCAGTTCTTC. It specifies CASASDRVDEQFF.

The V and J genes are TRBV6-5 and TRBJ2-1; 8 nucleotides line up with TRBD2. The trim removed 2 bases at V and 5 bases at J, leaving 5 bases unmatched. Germline-derived CDR1 and CDR2 are MNHEY and SVGAGI. This CDR3 is 15 amino acids long. This CDR3 reads CASSYREGRNNEQFF. Here the CDR3 DNA reads TGTGCCAGCAGTTACCGGGAGGGGAGGAACAATGAGCAGTTCTTC.

This sequence joins TRBV7-3 and TRBJ2-7, with unresolved D. Trimming removed 5 bases from V and 5 bases from J, with 16 bases in between. The CDR3 totals 14 residues. The germline gives CDR1 SGHTA, CDR2 FQGTGA. The CDR3 DNA sequence: TGTGCCAGCAGCACAAGGCCTCTCAAAGACGAGCAGTACTTC. It is translated as CASSTRPLKDEQYF.

The chain uses TRBV7-2 and TRBJ2-1; the D gene could be TRBD1 or TRBD2 (5 bases each). V lost 2 bases and J lost 6, with 14 bases in between. The CDR3 has 15 amino acids. The V gene's germline CDR1 is SGHTA and CDR2 FQGNSA. In nucleotides, the CDR3 is TGTGCCAGCAGCTTATGGGACGCCTTCGGCAATGAGCAGTTCTTC. Translated: CASSLWDAFGNEQFF.

This clone was counted a single time. The rearrangement uses TRBV19 and TRBJ2-1, with D uncertain. CDR3 length: 14 amino acids. Deletions cut 3 bases from V and 8 bases from J, with 14 bases between. CDR1 is LNHDA and CDR2 is SQIVND in the germline V gene (reference sequence). The CDR3 loop is CASSILSIRDEQFF. CDR3 DNA: TGTGCCAGTAGTATTTTGTCGATTAGGGATGAGCAGTTCTTC.

In its sample, this clone was seen a few times. The genes are TRBV7-3 and TRBJ2-1; 9 bases fit TRBD1. The V segment lost 2 bases and the J segment 7 bases; nucleotides outside the gene matches: 3. The germline V gene has CDR1 SGHTA and CDR2 FQGTGA. This CDR3 is built from 14 residues. CDR3 region: CASSLSTGGNEQFF. For the CDR3, the DNA is TGTGCCAGCAGCTTATCGACAGGGGGAAATGAGCAGTTCTTC.

The rearrangement links TRBV28 to TRBJ1-4, with 7 bases fitting TRBD1. The germline V gene encodes CDR1 MDHEN and CDR2 SYDVKM. CDR3 length: 14 residues. V lost 6 bases to trimming and J lost 3 bases; unmatched junction nucleotides: 4. CDR3 nucleotides: TGTGCCAGCAGCTCGGGACAGCCTAATGAAAAACTGTTTTTT. Translation: CASSSGQPNEKLFF.

J is TRBJ2-5 and V is TRBV3-1 (or the pseudogene TRBV3-2); D is unclear. Germline V CDR1 and CDR2: LGHDT, YNNKEL (reference sequence). V lost 4 bases and J 5 bases, leaving 5 bases between the germline ends. The length of the CDR3 is 11 residues. CDR3 sequence: CASSRLETQYF. DNA of the CDR3: TGTGCCAGCAGCCGTCTGGAGACCCAGTACTTC.

The CDR3 DNA reads as TGTGCCAGCAGCGAAAACAGGGAGGCGGACACCGGGGAGCTGTTTTTT. Translation gives CASSENREADTGELFF. The V call is TRBV9, the J call TRBJ2-2; D may match TRBD1 or TRBD2 (6 bases each). The ends were cut back, 3 bases at V and 3 bases at J, with 15 bases in the middle. CDR1 is SGDLS, CDR2 YYNGEE, per germline. The CDR3 spans 16 residues.

This clone was recorded once. Other DNA sequences in the sample encode the same CDR3. The chain has TRBV18 and TRBJ1-1; D might be TRBD1 (5 bases). This CDR3 region has 13 residues. Trimming shortened V by 3 bases and J by 1 base, and 6 bases separated the two germline ends. Germline V CDR1 and CDR2: KGHSH, LQKENI. This CDR3 is CASSPQGNTEAFF. Here the CDR3 DNA reads TGTGCCAGCTCACCTCAGGGGAACACTGAAGCTTTCTTT.

The V call is TRBV5-1, the J call TRBJ1-5; D may be TRBD1 (6 bases). The CDR3 totals 15 residues. V dropped 5 bases and J dropped 1 base, with 13 bases sitting between them. CDR1 and CDR2 (germline): SGHRS, YFSETQ. The CDR3 reads CASRGTPASNQPQHF. The CDR3 DNA reads TGCGCCAGCAGGGGGACACCGGCGAGCAATCAGCCCCAGCATTTT.

The gene calls are TRBV7-8 and TRBJ1-5; tentatively, D is TRBD1 (6 bases). V was cut by 1 base and J by 7 bases, with 14 bases left in between. CDR1 SGHVS and CDR2 FQNEAQ come from the germline V gene. The CDR3 sequence is 15 residues long. The chain's CDR3 is CASSLDRARQQPQHF. The CDR3, as DNA: TGTGCCAGCAGCTTAGACAGGGCTCGACAACAGCCCCAGCATTTT.

This chain joins TRBV19 and TRBJ2-7; no clear D. V gave up 1 base and J gave up 7 bases, with 11 bases separating them. Germline V lookup: CDR1 LNHDA, CDR2 SQIVND (reference sequence). This CDR3 is 13 amino acids long. For the CDR3, the DNA is TGTGCCAGTAGTATAGTGCTCTTTGGGGAGCAGTACTTC. This codes for CASSIVLFGEQYF.

This rearrangement joins TRBV7-9 to TRBJ2-7; the match to TRBD1 covers 7 bases. In germline, CDR1 is SEHNR, CDR2 FQNEAQ (reference sequence). The CDR3 has 16 amino acids. V was clipped by 1 base and J by 2 bases; unmatched bases: 8. CDR3 amino acids: CASSLGGGGSAYEQYF. CDR3 sequence (DNA): TGTGCCAGCAGCTTAGGAGGGGGCGGGTCAGCCTACGAGCAGTACTTC.

The chain has TRBV18 and TRBJ1-1; D remains ambiguous. Per the germline V gene, CDR1 is KGHSH and CDR2 is LQKENI. This CDR3 comprises 14 residues. With 1 base removed from V and 1 base from J, the gap between germline ends came to 7 bases. CDR3 protein: CASSPQGQNTEAFF. The CDR3 coding sequence is TGTGCCAGCTCACCACAGGGCCAGAACACTGAAGCTTTCTTT.

This chain links TRBV7-2 with TRBJ2-7; D may be TRBD2 (7 bases). With 1 base removed from V and 3 bases from J, the gap between germline ends came to 16 bases. Per germline, CDR1 SGHTA and CDR2 FQGNSA. CDR3 length: 16 amino acids. CDR3 sequence: CASSLDGGTLYYEQYF. CDR3 nucleotides: TGTGCCAGCAGCTTAGACGGGGGGACACTGTACTACGAGCAGTACTTC.

The gene calls are TRBV4-1 and TRBJ2-2; perhaps TRBD1 as D (6 bases). The CDR3 runs to 17 residues. Germline V lookup: CDR1 MGHRA, CDR2 YSYEKL. V lost 1 base and J 5 bases, leaving 17 bases between the germline ends. CDR3 residues: CASSQAGGRGWTGELFF. CDR3 bases: TGCGCCAGCAGCCAAGCTGGGGGCAGGGGATGGACCGGGGAGCTGTTTTTT.

The gene calls are TRBV7-7 and TRBJ2-1, with 12 bases fitting TRBD2. Germline values: CDR1 SSHAT, CDR2 FNYEAQ (reference sequence). The CDR3 extends over 15 amino acids. Trimming removed 3 bases from V and 8 bases from J; junction bases left unmatched: 5. In DNA form, the CDR3 reads TGTGCCAGCAGCTTTCCTAGCGGGAGGGCGGATGAGCAGTTCTTC. It encodes CASSFPSGRADEQFF.

The CDR3 DNA is TGTGCCAGCAGCTTGACTACCACAGGGGTGCAGTTCTTC. Translated, it gives CASSLTTTGVQFF. This chain joins TRBV7-9 and TRBJ2-1, with 7 bases fitting TRBD1. V shed 3 bases, J shed 12 bases, and the junction held 8 bases outside the gene matches. Per the germline V gene, CDR1 is SEHNR and CDR2 is FQNEAQ (reference sequence). There are 13 residues in the CDR3.

V usage is TRBV5-4 and J usage is TRBJ2-7; 7 nucleotides line up with TRBD1. Germline loops: CDR1 SGHNT, CDR2 YYREEE (reference sequence). With 0 bases clipped from V and 3 bases from J, the junction kept 3 bases outside the gene matches. CDR3 size: 14 residues. CDR3 nucleotide sequence: TGTGCCAGCAGCTTGGGCCGGGACAGCTACGAGCAGTACTTC. It translates to CASSLGRDSYEQYF.

The J gene is TRBJ2-2, the V gene TRBV29-1, with 10 positions matching TRBD1. J gave up 0 bases and V 5 bases, and 6 bases lay outside the gene matches. Germline V CDR1 and CDR2: SQVTM, ANQGSEA. This CDR3 comprises 16 residues. The CDR3 loop reads CSVTRDRGTNTGELFF. CDR3 DNA: TGCAGCGTTACTAGGGACAGGGGAACGAACACCGGGGAGCTGTTTTTT.